Below, 31 T cell receptor beta chains from the same sample are listed, as sequenced in a study of T cells in narcolepsy. Clones were sequenced by immunoSEQ multiplex PCR, and TCRdb holds only the in-frame ones, with some missing. The sample has around 16,000 clones, over 75% seen once; the top ten hold approximately 40%. The sample consisted of memory (CD45RA-) CD4+ T cells from blood. These receptors were collected from a human donor in good health.

The table lists this clone with a few counts. The chain recombines TRBV19 with TRBJ2-2; TRBD2 matches at 8 bases. The J segment lost 5 bases and the V segment lost 10 bases, leaving 12 bases of the junction unmatched. The CDR3 runs to 15 residues. Germline loops: CDR1 LNHDA, CDR2 SQIVND (reference sequence). The CDR3: CATTSPGGRTGELFF. DNA of the CDR3: TGTGCCACCACCTCGCCGGGGGGGCGAACCGGGGAGCTGTTTTTT.

CDR3 DNA sequence: TGTGCCAGCACACAGGGGGGGTACAATGAGCAGTTCTTC. Its translation: CASTQGGYNEQFF. The V and J genes are TRBV6-6 and TRBJ2-1; D might be TRBD1 (8 bases). Germline V CDR1 and CDR2: MNHNY, SVGAGI (reference sequence). The ends were cut back, 7 bases at V and 4 bases at J, with 11 bases in the middle. The CDR3 length is 13 residues.

The chain couples TRBV6-5 to TRBJ1-2, with TRBD1 matching 12 bases. The CDR3 is 16 amino acids. The V segment lost 0 bases and the J segment 4 bases; nucleotides outside the gene matches: 3. Germline values: CDR1 MNHEY, CDR2 SVGAGI. The CDR3 loop reads CASSYSGQGAVYGYTF. The CDR3 bases are TGTGCCAGCAGTTACTCGGGACAGGGGGCGGTCTATGGCTACACCTTC.

The chain couples TRBV18 to TRBJ1-4; D is unclear. CDR3 length equals 14 residues. Deletions cut 6 bases from V and 4 bases from J, with 12 bases between. Germline V CDR1 and CDR2: KGHSH, LQKENI. The chain's CDR3 is CASSPGRGNEKLFF. CDR3 nucleotide sequence: TGTGCCAGCTCTCCCGGACGGGGTAATGAAAAACTGTTTTTT.

The gene calls are TRBV7-2 and TRBJ2-7, with D perhaps TRBD2 (5 bases). This CDR3 region has 13 residues. V was trimmed by 5 bases and J by 7 bases, leaving 15 bases between them. Germline loops: CDR1 SGHTA, CDR2 FQGNSA. The DNA for the CDR3 is TGTGCCAGCAGCCCCCGTCCCACGGGGGAGCAGTACTTC. It codes for CASSPRPTGEQYF. Full variable domain (missing parts from reference TRBV7-2 and TRBJ2-7): GAGVSQSPSNKVTEKGKDVELRCDPISGHTALYWYRQSLGQGLEFLIYFQGNSAPDKSGLPSDRFSAERTGGSVSTLTIQRTQQEDSAVYLCASSPRPTGEQYFGPGTRLTVT.

The genes are TRBV4-1 and TRBJ2-1; D is perhaps TRBD2 (5 bases). The germline V and J ends were trimmed by 1 base and 2 bases, with 9 bases remaining between them. This CDR3 has 15 residues. Germline CDR1 reads MGHRA; CDR2 reads YSYEKL. The CDR3 nucleotides read TGCGCCAGCAGCCAAGCGGGAACGGCCTACAATGAGCAGTTCTTC. Protein: CASSQAGTAYNEQFF.

The chain has TRBV2 and TRBJ2-2; 12 nucleotides match TRBD2. Trimming at V came to 6 bases and at J to 4 bases, leaving 6 bases not matched to a gene. Germline loops: CDR1 SNHLY, CDR2 FYNNEI. The CDR3 is 16 residues long. CDR3 residues: CASRRTSGVLTGELFF. The CDR3 DNA reads as TGTGCCAGCAGGAGGACTAGCGGGGTCCTCACCGGGGAGCTGTTTTTT. Filled out from reference TRBV2 and TRBJ2-2, the complete variable domain reads EPEVTQTPSHQVTQMGQEVILRCVPISNHLYFYWYRQILGQKVEFLVSFYNNEISEKSEIFDDQFSVERPDGSNFTLKIRSTKLEDSAMYFCASRRTSGVLTGELFFGEGSRLTVL.

The chain has TRBV28 and TRBJ1-1; D ambiguous. Germline CDR1 MDHEN, CDR2 SYDVKM. The germline V and J ends were trimmed by 3 bases and 2 bases, with 7 bases remaining between them. CDR3 length: 13 amino acids. CDR3 nucleotides: TGTGCCAGCAGTTTGGCAGTTAACACTGAAGCTTTCTTT. This codes for CASSLAVNTEAFF.

This clone appeared once. The chain is built from TRBV6-1 and TRBJ2-5; perhaps TRBD2 as D (6 bases). The V end was cut by 8 bases, the J end by 4 bases, with 20 bases between. Germline V gives CDR1 MNHNS, CDR2 SASEGT. The CDR3 has 15 residues. Here the CDR3 DNA reads TGTGCCAGCGGCGGGTCCGGGGGTCGGAGAGAGACCCAGTACTTC. As protein: CASGGSGGRRETQYF.

A single count supports this clone. The chain links TRBV7-2 to TRBJ2-3, with 10 bases fitting TRBD2. Germline V gene lookup returns CDR1 SGHTA and CDR2 FQGNSA. J was trimmed by 1 base and V by 5 bases; bases with no gene match: 9. This CDR3 spans 17 amino acids. As DNA, the CDR3 is TGTGCCAGCAGCAGGACTAGCGGAGCCTATGGCACAGATACGCAGTATTTT. Translated, it gives CASSRTSGAYGTDTQYF.

This rearrangement joins TRBV29-1 to TRBJ2-7; 7 nucleotides match TRBD2. The length of the CDR3 is 13 residues. V shed 6 bases and J 4 bases; nucleotides not matched to a gene: 9. Germline CDR1 and CDR2: SQVTM and ANQGSEA. The CDR3 here is CSVGGGRGYEQYF. The CDR3 coding sequence is TGCAGCGTGGGTGGCGGGAGAGGGTACGAGCAGTACTTC.

The V and J genes are TRBV11-2 and TRBJ2-1; 11 bases agree with TRBD2. The CDR3 contains 16 residues. The V gene end was trimmed by 4 bases and the J gene end by 5 bases; junction bases not matched to a gene: 7. The germline V gene encodes CDR1 SGHAT and CDR2 FQNNGV. The DNA for the CDR3 is TGTGCCAGCAGCTCCATAGCGGGAGGGCCGGACAATGAGCAGTTCTTC. This translates into CASSSIAGGPDNEQFF.

The chain is built from TRBV18 and TRBJ1-1; the D is unclear. CDR1 and CDR2 from the germline V gene are KGHSH and LQKENI. Trimming shortened V by 3 bases and J by 2 bases, and 7 bases separated the two germline ends. The CDR3 is 13 amino acids. CDR3 sequence: CASSPVSNTEAFF. CDR3 bases: TGTGCCAGCTCACCCGTCAGTAACACTGAAGCTTTCTTT.

In DNA, the CDR3 is TGCGCCAGCAGCCAAGAAAGAATAGGGCGGGGGAGCTCCTACAATGAGCAGTTCTTC. This encodes CASSQERIGRGSSYNEQFF. This chain joins TRBV4-3 and TRBJ2-1; 7 bases agree with TRBD2. CDR3 size: 19 residues. Germline CDR1 and CDR2: LGHNA and YSLEER. J was trimmed by 0 bases and V by 0 bases; bases with no gene match: 11.

V is TRBV4-1 and J is TRBJ2-3; TRBD2 agrees at 12 bases. Germline V gene sequence: CDR1 MGHRA, CDR2 YSYEKL. The V segment lost 6 bases and the J segment 4 bases; nucleotides outside the gene matches: 2. This CDR3 has 14 amino acids. CDR3 amino acids: CASRTSGGSDTQYF. In DNA form, the CDR3 reads TGCGCCAGCAGGACTAGCGGGGGATCAGATACGCAGTATTTT.

The chain carries TRBV5-5 and TRBJ1-2; TRBD1 might be the D (5 bases). CDR1 is SGHKS, CDR2 YYEKEE, per germline (reference sequence). Trimming left V 0 bases short and J 7 bases short, with 13 bases between. The CDR3 extends over 14 amino acids. This CDR3 reads CASSLGEGLSGYTF. As DNA, the CDR3 is TGTGCCAGCAGCTTGGGAGAGGGGTTAAGTGGCTACACCTTC.

This rearrangement joins TRBV12-5 to TRBJ2-1, with 13 bases matching TRBD2. This CDR3 is 19 amino acids long. Losses at the gene ends were 0 bases for V and 7 bases for J; bases not matched to a gene: 12. Looked up from germline, CDR1 is LGHNT and CDR2 is FRNRAP. DNA of the CDR3: TGTGCTAGTGGTTTGGTATCACCGGGACTAGCGGGGTTGCGGAATGAGCAGTTCTTC. Encoded protein: CASGLVSPGLAGLRNEQFF. The full variable domain, in which reference TRBV12-5 and TRBJ2-1 provide the parts outside the CDR3, is DARVTQTPRHKVTEMGQEVTMRCQPILGHNTVFWYRQTMMQGLELLAYFRNRAPLDDSGMPKDRFSAEMPDATLATLKIQPSEPRDSAVYFCASGLVSPGLAGLRNEQFFGPGTRLTVL.

The chain has TRBV6-5 and TRBJ1-2; possible D gene TRBD1, 5 bases. The V gene lost 5 bases and the J gene lost 8 bases, with 12 bases spanning the gap. CDR1 and CDR2 (germline): MNHEY, SVGAGI. CDR3 length: 12 residues. The CDR3 loop reads CASSRGGMGYTF. The CDR3 nucleotides read TGTGCCAGCAGTAGGGGTGGGATGGGCTACACCTTC.

CDR3 sequence: CASSPLDRSSYNSPLHF. The DNA for the CDR3 is TGTGCCAGCAGTCCATTGGACAGGAGCTCCTATAATTCACCCCTCCACTTT. The chain employs TRBV27 and TRBJ1-6; 7 bases are a match to TRBD1. The V gene end was trimmed by 5 bases and the J gene end by 0 bases; junction bases not matched to a gene: 7. The CDR3 has 17 amino acids. Germline CDR1 and CDR2: MNHEY and SMNVEV (reference sequence).

V usage is TRBV19 and J usage is TRBJ2-6, with unresolved D. V lost 10 bases and J lost 0, with 10 bases in between. CDR1 LNHDA and CDR2 SQIVND come from the germline V gene (reference sequence). The CDR3 has 14 amino acids. The CDR3 bases are TGTGCCACCATCGACGGCTCTGGGGCCAACGTCCTGACTTTC. Residues: CATIDGSGANVLTF. Variable domain in full (rest from reference TRBV19 and TRBJ2-6): DGGITQSPKYLFRKEGQNVTLSCEQNLNHDAMYWYRQDPGQGLRLIYYSQIVNDFQKGDIAEGYSVSREKKESFPLTVTSAQKNPTAFYLCATIDGSGANVLTFGAGSRLTVL.

The gene calls are TRBV9 and TRBJ2-3, with unresolved D. CDR1 and CDR2 from the germline V gene are SGDLS and YYNGEE. The CDR3 has 14 amino acids. V lost 6 bases and J lost 0, with 11 bases in between. The CDR3 protein is CASNNKPSTDTQYF. The CDR3 DNA reads TGTGCCAGCAACAACAAGCCTAGCACAGATACGCAGTATTTT.

The chain couples TRBV4-3 to TRBJ1-3, with 9 nucleotides matching TRBD1. Germline V gene data show CDR1 as LGHNA and CDR2 as YSLEER. Germline trimming cut 0 bases from V and 2 bases from J; bases unmatched to any gene: 17. This CDR3 has 21 residues. For the CDR3, the DNA is TGCGCCAGCAGCCAAGATTCCCCGGCGTCGGCCGGGACAGGGACTGGAAACACCATATATTTT. Protein product: CASSQDSPASAGTGTGNTIYF.

This clone appeared once. This chain connects TRBV19 to TRBJ2-3; 11 nucleotides line up with TRBD2. The V and J ends lost 10 bases and 3 bases, in that order; junction bases with no gene match: 9. In germline, CDR1 is LNHDA, CDR2 SQIVND (reference sequence). The CDR3 sequence is 15 residues long. The CDR3 loop reads CATRGGTSGTDTQYF. The DNA for the CDR3 is TGTGCCACCAGAGGGGGGACTAGCGGAACAGATACGCAGTATTTT.

The chain combines TRBV4-3 with TRBJ1-2; tentative D call: TRBD1 (5 bases). Germline CDR1 LGHNA, CDR2 YSLEER. There are 15 residues in the CDR3. Trimming cost V 0 bases and J 8 bases, with 16 bases left between them. The CDR3 spells CASSQEATTAGGYTF. DNA of the CDR3: TGCGCCAGCAGCCAAGAGGCCACGACAGCAGGAGGCTACACCTTC.

The rearrangement joins TRBV7-9 to TRBJ2-7; D might be TRBD1 (5 bases). The CDR3 runs to 13 residues. Germline CDR1 is SEHNR and CDR2 is FQNEAQ (reference sequence). Trimming removed 2 bases from V and 9 bases from J, with 14 bases in between. CDR3 DNA: TGTGCCAGCAGCTTAAAAGGGGAAACCGGGCAGTACTTC. It codes for CASSLKGETGQYF. The variable domain in full, completed from reference TRBV7-9 and TRBJ2-7, reads DTGVSQNPRHKITKRGQNVTFRCDPISEHNRLYWYRQTLGQGPEFLTYFQNEAQLEKSRLLSDRFSAERPKGSFSTLEIQRTEQGDSAMYLCASSLKGETGQYFGPGTRLTVT.

This clone was detected only once. The genes are TRBV9 and TRBJ2-2, with 12 bases aligning to TRBD2. The J segment lost 7 bases and the V segment lost 3 bases, leaving 7 bases of the junction unmatched. From germline, CDR1 is SGDLS and CDR2 YYNGEE. The CDR3 runs 16 residues. This CDR3 is CASSARLAGAVGELFF. Here the CDR3 DNA reads TGTGCCAGCAGCGCCCGACTAGCGGGAGCCGTCGGGGAGCTGTTTTTT.

This chain links TRBV5-5 with TRBJ1-2, with D perhaps TRBD1 (6 bases). The CDR3 runs 12 residues. V lost 0 bases, J lost 8 bases, and 8 bases lay in between. Germline assignment: CDR1 SGHKS and CDR2 YYEKEE (reference sequence). DNA for the CDR3: TGTGCCAGCAGCTTGGACAGGGCCGGCTACACCTTC. Residues: CASSLDRAGYTF.

The chain combines TRBV30 with TRBJ1-5, with 9 bases matching TRBD1. Losses at the gene ends were 5 bases for V and 5 bases for J; bases not matched to a gene: 7. Germline V CDR1 and CDR2: GTSNPN, SVGIG (reference sequence). CDR3 length: 14 amino acids. The CDR3 spells CAWEGTGNDQPQHF. CDR3 DNA: TGTGCCTGGGAGGGGACAGGGAATGATCAGCCCCAGCATTTT.

Here the CDR3 reads CASGRQLNTEAFF. CDR3 DNA sequence: TGTGCCAGCGGAAGACAATTGAACACTGAAGCTTTCTTT. The rearrangement joins TRBV7-2 to TRBJ1-1; D ambiguous. Trimming left V 8 bases short and J 0 bases short, with 10 bases between. CDR1 is SGHTA, CDR2 FQGNSA, per germline. The CDR3 length is 13 residues. Filled out from reference TRBV7-2 and TRBJ1-1, the complete variable domain reads GAGVSQSPSNKVTEKGKDVELRCDPISGHTALYWYRQSLGQGLEFLIYFQGNSAPDKSGLPSDRFSAERTGGSVSTLTIQRTQQEDSAVYLCASGRQLNTEAFFGQGTRLTVV.

This chain joins TRBV11-2 and TRBJ1-1; TRBD1 matches 10 bases. Germline V CDR1 and CDR2: SGHAT, FQNNGV. The ends lost 4 bases at V and 3 bases at J; junction bases unmatched: 5. This CDR3 comprises 15 residues. DNA of the CDR3: TGTGCCAGCAGCTCTTCGGACAGGGGGGACACTGAAGCTTTCTTT. This translates into CASSSSDRGDTEAFF. Using reference TRBV11-2 and TRBJ1-1 for the parts outside the CDR3, the full variable domain is EAGVAQSPRYKIIEKRQSVAFWCNPISGHATLYWYQQILGQGPKLLIQFQNNGVVDDSQLPKDRFSAERLKGVDSTLKIQPAKLEDSAVYLCASSSSDRGDTEAFFGQGTRLTVV.

The rearrangement uses TRBV12-5 and TRBJ2-1; TRBD2 aligns across 8 bases. This CDR3 has 17 residues. The V gene end was trimmed by 5 bases and the J gene end by 10 bases; junction bases not matched to a gene: 19. Germline V gene data show CDR1 as LGHNT and CDR2 as FRNRAP. The CDR3 spells CASGPGGGRAVWREQFF. CDR3 in DNA: TGTGCTAGTGGTCCCGGGGGGGGGCGCGCTGTCTGGAGGGAGCAGTTCTTC.